This TCR beta chain is from a study of control samples from healthy donors and cancer patients. Profiling relied on immunoSEQ multiplex PCR, and the TCRdb table lists in-frame clones only, not all of them. The data hold 35,000 to 45,000 clones, with less than 85% observed a single time. The V end lost 7 bases, the J end lost 1 base, and 13 bases lay between the germline ends. CDR3 length: 13 amino acids. Germline V gives CDR1 SQVTM, CDR2 ANQGSEA. V is TRBV29-1 and J is TRBJ1-1, with TRBD1 as a possible D gene (6 bases). The specimen sequenced was blood. The receptor was isolated from a man aged 60 to 75 in good health. CDR3 sequence (DNA): TGCAGCGCCCCGGGACACCCGAACACTGAAGCTTTCTTT. Amino acids: CSAPGHPNTEAFF.